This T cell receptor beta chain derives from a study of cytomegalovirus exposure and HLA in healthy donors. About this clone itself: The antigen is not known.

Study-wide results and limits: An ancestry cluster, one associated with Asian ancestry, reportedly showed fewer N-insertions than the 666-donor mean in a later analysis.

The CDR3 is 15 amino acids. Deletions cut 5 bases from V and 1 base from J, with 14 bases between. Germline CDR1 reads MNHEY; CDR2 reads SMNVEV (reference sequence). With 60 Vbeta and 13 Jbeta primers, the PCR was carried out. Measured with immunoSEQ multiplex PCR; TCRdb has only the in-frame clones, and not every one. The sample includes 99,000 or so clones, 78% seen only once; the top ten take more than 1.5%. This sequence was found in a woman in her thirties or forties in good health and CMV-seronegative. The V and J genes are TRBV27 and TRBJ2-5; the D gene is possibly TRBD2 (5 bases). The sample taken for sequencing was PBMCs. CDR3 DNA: TGTGCCAGCAGTCCGTTTGAGGCGGGCCAAGAGACCCAGTACTTC. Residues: CASSPFEAGQETQYF.